A selection of T cell receptor beta chains follows, all from one sample in a study of identical twins. Each CDR3 protein is one row after TCRdb ran MiXCR on the 5' RACE reads. The table has 700,000 or so distinct CDR3 sequences, approximately 22% seen once. These data were also reused for a study on T cells expressing NK-cell markers.

The specimen sequenced was PBMCs. Receptors were obtained from a woman aged 18-30 years in good health. CDR3s leave out the opening cysteine and the closing phenylalanine or tryptophan. Each record gives: clone size, V gene, CDR3 protein. Clone size is stated in some rows and not others, as once, few, many or a class when expanded.

>-|TRBV20-1
SLLEGNQETQY
>-|TRBV27
ASGNFYEQY
>-|TRBV6-2/TRBV6-3
ASSYRTESETQY
>many|TRBV7-9
ASSRGLVDIQY
>many|TRBV5-5
ASTSPEKNIQY
>-|TRBV20-1
SARDPTSGSYEQY
>few|TRBV30
AWRLANTGELF
>few|TRBV24-1
ATSALGGLEEKLF
>-|TRBV7-2
ASSPPTETQY
>many|TRBV10-3
AIAATDTQY
>many|TRBV6-2/TRBV6-3
ASSGQFNPTYEQY
>-|TRBV15
ATSREDRLMPTGELF
>many|TRBV29-1
SALPQQGNTEAF
>few|TRBV9
ASSVEPQH
>few|TRBV12-3/TRBV12-4
ASSLGTVKVAF
>few|TRBV27
ASSPLGTSGISSYNEQF
>-|TRBV4-3
ASSQDPYAGAAYNEQF
>-|TRBV19
ASSLSGTGAYEQY
>-|TRBV18
ASSPNPIANTGELF
>few|TRBV12-3/TRBV12-4
ATSWGGSGYTDTQY
>-|TRBV6-5
ASSYEAGTTEAF
>-|TRBV6-2/TRBV6-3
ATFTPRPSGPYNEQF
>few|TRBV12-3/TRBV12-4
ASRRTGKNTEAF
>-|TRBV29-1
SVVFQANTEAF
>-|TRBV5-4
ASSLDRQPQH
>-|TRBV7-3
ASSPTVGPSNTGELF
>-|TRBV7-9
ASSRSLRGGLYEQY
>-|TRBV5-1
ASSLGGLAGAQNEQF
>-|TRBV7-2
ASSLGRWANTGELF
>many|TRBV5-6
ASSIRDREVSPLH
>few|TRBV5-1
ASSRTGQGDQPQH
>few|TRBV12-3/TRBV12-4
ASSLFGGDNEQF
>many|TRBV5-1
ASSPGQGFYEQY
>-|TRBV12-5
ASGLTGVEAF
>-|TRBV9
ASSVTPREYKAEQY
>-|TRBV20-1
SARAVAGTDTQY
>-|TRBV20-1
SARDLSGLAGLRSYNEQF
>-|TRBV29-1
SVDGDRDGYGYT
>many|TRBV20-1
SALRDTQY
>-|TRBV12-3/TRBV12-4
ASSPSSSGGKQF
>-|TRBV5-1
ASREGPSSYEQY
>-|TRBV20-1
SAGLLKASYEQY
>few|TRBV6-5
ASRDINEQF